The sequence of this T cell receptor beta chain was determined in a study of vaccination and CD4 T cells after COVID-19. Across the study: As their vaccination, participants received two doses of either BNT162b2 or mRNA-1273 vaccine.

As to time point: late sampling 161 to 241 days after vaccination in a few convalescent patients. Treatment described: approximately 9-day PBMC culture with coronavirus spike peptide pools or control peptides (ViraFEST assay). Points on this clonotype: Its antigen remains unknown.

Germline CDR1 LGHNA, CDR2 YSLEER. Trimming removed 0 bases from V and 5 bases from J; junction bases left unmatched: 2. This CDR3 region has 14 residues. At the Johns Hopkins FTIC core, DNA taken from cultured CD4+ T cells was sequenced by way of the Oncomine TCR Beta short-read assay. A single record per CDR3 protein comes from TCRdb applying MiXCR to the PCR reads. Among around 30,000 distinct CDR3 sequences listed, roughly a third were seen once. The source is a human donor who had recovered from COVID-19. The chain recombines TRBV4-3 with TRBJ2-3; TRBD2 matches 7 bases. The specimen comprised CD4+ T cells from blood, cultured in vitro, sampled about 7 months after SARS-CoV-2 vaccination. CDR3 protein: CASSQELAQDTQYF. DNA for the CDR3: TGCGCCAGCAGCCAAGAACTAGCGCAAGATACGCAGTATTTT.